This T cell receptor beta chain came from a study of identifying expanded T cells in peripheral blood. Whole-study findings and limits: Across healthy donors, higher total template counts meant significantly greater two-week count variance. Over approximately two and four weeks, about 15 and 18 clones changed, versus approximately 1.1 between replicates.

A word on this clone: What it binds is unknown.

Libraries were prepared by immunoSEQ multiplex PCR; TCRdb keeps only in-frame clonotypes and omits some of them. The profile shows around 70,000 clones, roughly 88% of them singletons. Germline V CDR1 and CDR2: WNHNN, SYGVQD (reference sequence). J was trimmed by 3 bases and V by 2 bases; bases with no gene match: 9. The length of the CDR3 is 18 residues. No infections or other immune events were documented during collection. Sequenced material: blood. This TCR was recovered from a person between 18 and 70 years old in good health. The V and J genes are TRBV10-1 and TRBJ2-6; 8 nucleotides agree with TRBD2. CDR3 sequence reads: CASSERNSGSFGANVLTF. The CDR3 DNA reads TGCGCCAGCAGTGAGAGGAACAGCGGGAGTTTTGGGGCCAACGTCCTGACTTTC.